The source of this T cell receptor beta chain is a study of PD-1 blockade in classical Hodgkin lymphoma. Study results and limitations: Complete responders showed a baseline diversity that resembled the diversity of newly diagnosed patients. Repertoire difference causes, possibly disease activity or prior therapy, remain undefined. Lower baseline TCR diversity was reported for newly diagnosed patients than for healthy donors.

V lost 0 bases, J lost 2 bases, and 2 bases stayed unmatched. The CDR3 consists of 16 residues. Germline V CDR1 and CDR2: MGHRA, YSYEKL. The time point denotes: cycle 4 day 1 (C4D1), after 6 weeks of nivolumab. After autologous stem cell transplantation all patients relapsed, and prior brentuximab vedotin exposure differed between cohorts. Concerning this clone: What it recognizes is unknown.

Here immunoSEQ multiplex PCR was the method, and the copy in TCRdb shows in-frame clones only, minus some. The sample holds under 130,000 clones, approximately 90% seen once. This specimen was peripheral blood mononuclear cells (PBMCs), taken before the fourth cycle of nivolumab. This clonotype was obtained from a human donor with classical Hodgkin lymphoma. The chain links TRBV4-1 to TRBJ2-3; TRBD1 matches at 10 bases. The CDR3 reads CASSQEGQGITDTQYF. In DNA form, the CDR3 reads TGCGCCAGCAGCCAAGAGGGACAGGGGATCACAGATACGCAGTATTTT.